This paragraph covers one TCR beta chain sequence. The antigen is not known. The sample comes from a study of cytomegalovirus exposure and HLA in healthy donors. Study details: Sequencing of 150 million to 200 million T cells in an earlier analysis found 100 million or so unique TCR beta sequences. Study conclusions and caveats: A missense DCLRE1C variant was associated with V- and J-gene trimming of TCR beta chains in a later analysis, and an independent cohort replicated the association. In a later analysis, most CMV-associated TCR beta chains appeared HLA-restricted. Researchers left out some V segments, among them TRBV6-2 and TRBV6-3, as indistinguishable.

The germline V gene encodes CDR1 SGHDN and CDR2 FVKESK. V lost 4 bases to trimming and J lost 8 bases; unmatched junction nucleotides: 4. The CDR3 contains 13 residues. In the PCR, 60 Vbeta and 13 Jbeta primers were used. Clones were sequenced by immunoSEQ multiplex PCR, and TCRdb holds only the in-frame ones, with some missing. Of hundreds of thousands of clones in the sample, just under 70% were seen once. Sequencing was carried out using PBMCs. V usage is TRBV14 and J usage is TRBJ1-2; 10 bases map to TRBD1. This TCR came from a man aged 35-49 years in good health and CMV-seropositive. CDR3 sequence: CASSPRQGAGYTF. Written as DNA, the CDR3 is TGTGCCAGCAGCCCTCGACAGGGGGCCGGCTACACCTTC.